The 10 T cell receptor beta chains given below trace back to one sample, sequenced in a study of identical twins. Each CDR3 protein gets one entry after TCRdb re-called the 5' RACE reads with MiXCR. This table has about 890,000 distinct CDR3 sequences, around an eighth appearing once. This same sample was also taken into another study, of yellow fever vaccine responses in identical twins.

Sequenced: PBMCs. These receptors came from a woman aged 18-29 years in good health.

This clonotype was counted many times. CDR3 DNA: TGTGCCAGCAGTTTTCGAGTCCAAGAGACCCAGTACTTC. Residues: CASSFRVQETQYF. The rearrangement joins TRBV12-3 or TRBV12-4 to TRBJ2-5; D remains unclear. The ends were cut back, 3 bases at V and 1 base at J, with 6 bases in the middle. This CDR3 is built from 13 residues.

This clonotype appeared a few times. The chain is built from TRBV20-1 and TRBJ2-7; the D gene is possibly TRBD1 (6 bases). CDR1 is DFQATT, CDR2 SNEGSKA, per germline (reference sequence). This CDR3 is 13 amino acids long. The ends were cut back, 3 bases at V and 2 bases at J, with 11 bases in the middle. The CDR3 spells CSARGADTYEQYV. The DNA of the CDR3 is TGCAGTGCTAGGGGGGCAGACACCTACGAGCAGTACGTC.

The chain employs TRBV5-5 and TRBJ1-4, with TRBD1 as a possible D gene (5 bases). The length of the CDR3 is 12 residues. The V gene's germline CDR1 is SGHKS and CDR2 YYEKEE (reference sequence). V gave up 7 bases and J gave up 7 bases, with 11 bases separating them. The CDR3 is CASGRGVEKLFF. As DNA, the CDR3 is TGTGCCAGCGGCCGGGGGGTTGAAAAACTGTTTTTT.

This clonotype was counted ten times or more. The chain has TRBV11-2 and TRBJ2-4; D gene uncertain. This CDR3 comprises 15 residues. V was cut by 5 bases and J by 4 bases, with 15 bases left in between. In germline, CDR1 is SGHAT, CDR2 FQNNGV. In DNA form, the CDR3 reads TGTGCCAGCAGCCCCCGAGTACAGAGTAAAAACATTCAGTACTTC. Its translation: CASSPRVQSKNIQYF.

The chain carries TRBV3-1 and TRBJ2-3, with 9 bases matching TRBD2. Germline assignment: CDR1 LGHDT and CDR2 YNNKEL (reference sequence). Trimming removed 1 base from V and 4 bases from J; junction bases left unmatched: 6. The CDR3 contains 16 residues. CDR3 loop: CASSQVAGEIPDTQYF. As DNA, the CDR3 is TGTGCCAGCAGCCAAGTAGCGGGAGAAATCCCAGATACGCAGTATTTT.

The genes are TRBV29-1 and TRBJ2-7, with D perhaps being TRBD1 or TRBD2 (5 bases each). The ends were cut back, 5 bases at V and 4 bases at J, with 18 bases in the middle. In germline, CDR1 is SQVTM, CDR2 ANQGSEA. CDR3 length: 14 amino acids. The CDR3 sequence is CSVKDHLAGYEQYF. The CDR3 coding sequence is TGCAGCGTTAAGGACCACCTAGCAGGGTACGAGCAGTACTTC.

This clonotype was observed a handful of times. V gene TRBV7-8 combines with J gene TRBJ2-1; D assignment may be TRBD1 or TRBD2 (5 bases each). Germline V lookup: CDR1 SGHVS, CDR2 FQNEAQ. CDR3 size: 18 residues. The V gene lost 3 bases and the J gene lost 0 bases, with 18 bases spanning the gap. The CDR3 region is CASSLGPASACSYNEQFF. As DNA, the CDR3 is TGTGCCAGCAGCTTGGGACCTGCGAGCGCCTGCTCCTACAATGAGCAGTTCTTC.

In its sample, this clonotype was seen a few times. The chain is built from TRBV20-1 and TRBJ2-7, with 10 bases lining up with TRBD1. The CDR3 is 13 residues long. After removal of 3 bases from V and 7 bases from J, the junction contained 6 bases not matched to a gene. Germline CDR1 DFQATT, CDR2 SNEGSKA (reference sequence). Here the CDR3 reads CSARGTGVGEQYF. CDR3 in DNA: TGCAGTGCTAGGGGGACAGGGGTTGGGGAGCAGTACTTC.

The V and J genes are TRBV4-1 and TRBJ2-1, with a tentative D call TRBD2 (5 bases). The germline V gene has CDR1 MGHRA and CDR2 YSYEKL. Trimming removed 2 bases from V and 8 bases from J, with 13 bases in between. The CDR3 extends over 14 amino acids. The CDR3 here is CASSQRPSIDEQFF. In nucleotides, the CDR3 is TGCGCCAGCAGCCAAAGGCCTAGCATCGATGAGCAGTTCTTC.

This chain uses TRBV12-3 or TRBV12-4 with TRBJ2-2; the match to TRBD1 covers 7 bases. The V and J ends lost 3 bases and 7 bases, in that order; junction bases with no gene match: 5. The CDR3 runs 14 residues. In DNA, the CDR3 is TGTGCCAGCAGTTTGACAGGGTGGGGCGGGGAGCTGTTTTTT. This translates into CASSLTGWGGELFF.